These 10 T cell receptor beta chains share one sample of origin, sequenced in a study of T cell repertoires in cytomegalovirus infection. TCRdb reanalysed the reads using MiXCR and keeps one entry per CDR3 protein. The sample holds about 440,000 distinct CDR3 sequences; roughly 31% are singletons and the top ten take roughly 13%. Sequencing was carried out using PBMCs. The source is a human donor in good health (CMV status not recorded). Some clones in this sample may be carry-over from other donors' samples.

The CDR3 here is CASSQDGEFAFF. CDR3 coding DNA: TGCGCCAGCAGCCAAGATGGGGAATTTGCTTTCTTT. This chain joins TRBV4-1 and TRBJ1-1; D gene unclear. Germline-derived CDR1 and CDR2 are MGHRA and YSYEKL. The CDR3 has 12 residues. The V end lost 0 bases, the J end lost 11 bases, and 10 bases lay between the germline ends.

J is TRBJ1-5 and V is TRBV12-3 or TRBV12-4; weak D call: TRBD1 (5 bases). The CDR3 is made up of 18 amino acids. Deletions cut 7 bases from V and 3 bases from J, with 25 bases between. The CDR3 here is CASTHQGLTFTFNQPQHF. CDR3 coding DNA: TGTGCCAGCACCCACCAGGGACTGACCTTCACATTCAATCAGCCCCAGCATTTT.

This chain links TRBV20-1 with TRBJ2-5; 8 positions agree with TRBD2. CDR1 and CDR2 (germline): DFQATT, SNEGSKA (reference sequence). This CDR3 has 14 residues. The junction had 11 bases not matched to a gene; V was cut back by 6 bases and J by 5 bases. This CDR3 reads CSARAAPGGETQYF. CDR3 sequence (DNA): TGCAGTGCACGAGCCGCTCCGGGGGGGGAGACCCAGTACTTC.

The rearrangement joins TRBV10-3 to TRBJ2-1; 8 bases map to TRBD2. Germline CDR1 is ENHRY and CDR2 is SYGVKD. This CDR3 comprises 15 residues. The V gene end was trimmed by 0 bases and the J gene end by 6 bases; junction bases not matched to a gene: 4. CDR3 nucleotides: TGTGCCATCAGTGAGTCGGCACTAGCGGTCAATGAGCAGTTCTTC. It codes for CAISESALAVNEQFF.

This clonotype was seen a few times. This sequence joins TRBV19 and TRBJ1-5; D gene ambiguous. Germline CDR1 and CDR2: LNHDA and SQIVND (reference sequence). This CDR3 is built from 12 residues. The V gene lost 7 bases and the J gene lost 3 bases, with 7 bases spanning the gap. The DNA for the CDR3 is TGTGCCAGTAACAGACTCAATCAGCCCCAGCATTTT. Its translation: CASNRLNQPQHF.

The J gene is TRBJ1-4, the V gene TRBV2; 7 nucleotides match TRBD1. The CDR3 is 14 residues long. J lost 8 bases, V lost 6 bases, and 9 bases had no gene match. Per the germline V gene, CDR1 is SNHLY and CDR2 is FYNNEI. CDR3 sequence reads: CASRRQGGSEKLFF. The CDR3 DNA is TGTGCCAGCAGACGACAGGGAGGTAGCGAAAAACTGTTTTTT.

The V and J genes are TRBV6-5 and TRBJ1-2; D is undetermined. This CDR3 region has 15 residues. Between the trimmed V and J ends, which lost 2 bases and 0 bases, there was a span of 10 bases. Germline assignment: CDR1 MNHEY and CDR2 SVGAGI. The CDR3 bases are TGTGCCAGCAGTTACGGCCATGGGACTAACTATGGCTACACCTTC. Protein: CASSYGHGTNYGYTF.

V is TRBV6-2 or TRBV6-3 and J is TRBJ2-7; D unresolved. Trimming took off 7 bases at V and 4 bases at J, with 17 bases between the two ends. The CDR3 runs 14 residues. The germline gives CDR1 MNHEY, CDR2 SVGEGT. The CDR3 region is CASTPGRIPYEQYF. The CDR3 nucleotides read TGTGCCAGCACCCCCGGCAGAATTCCTTACGAGCAGTACTTC.

This clonotype came up a few times. The chain has TRBV20-1 and TRBJ2-2; D is perhaps TRBD1 or TRBD2 (5 bases each). Per germline, CDR1 DFQATT and CDR2 SNEGSKA (reference sequence). V was cut by 5 bases and J by 0 bases, with 10 bases left in between. CDR3 size: 14 residues. The CDR3 DNA follows: TGCAGTGCTCCGGGGCAGTCGAACACCGGGGAGCTGTTTTTT. Protein: CSAPGQSNTGELFF.

Comment on this clonotype: This may come from a read error, since a much larger clone is one base off. CDR3 residues: CARSLLVEETQYF. CDR3 DNA sequence: TGTGCCCGCAGCTTATTGGTGGAGGAGACCCAGTACTTC. This sequence joins TRBV7-6 and TRBJ2-5; D uncertain. Germline V gene data show CDR1 as SGHVS and CDR2 as FNYEAQ. The CDR3 runs 13 residues.